The next 24 T cell receptor beta chains were all read from a single sample in a study of blood T cell repertoires in COVID-19. The assay was immunoSEQ multiplex PCR, and TCRdb's table has in-frame clones only and misses some. The profile shows roughly 290,000 clones, 70% to 90% of them singletons. The specimen sequenced was PBMCs or T cells enriched from blood (not recorded which). The receptor source for this set is a woman aged 25 to 39 who had recovered from COVID-19.

Note on this clone: The sample has other DNA sequences that encode this CDR3 too. J is TRBJ2-1 and V is TRBV5-1, with D maybe TRBD1 (6 bases). The CDR3 runs 17 residues. The V gene lost 0 bases and the J gene lost 6 bases, with 19 bases spanning the gap. Germline values: CDR1 SGHRS, CDR2 YFSETQ. In DNA form, the CDR3 reads TGCGCCAGCAGCTTGGGCGGGTGGGGGCGGCAAGCCAATGAGCAGTTCTTC. Translation gives CASSLGGWGRQANEQFF.

This clone appeared a few times. Relative to the germline gene, one junction end is altered; a read error may explain this. V is TRBV19 and J is TRBJ2-2, with a weak D call TRBD1 (6 bases). Germline lookup yields CDR1 LNHDA and CDR2 SQIVND (reference sequence). This CDR3 is built from 13 residues. CDR3 sequence: CASNRGNAGELFF. CDR3 sequence (DNA): TGTGCCAGTAATAGGGGGAACGCCGGGGAGCTGTTTTTT. Variable domain in full (rest from reference TRBV19 and TRBJ2-2): DGGITQSPKYLFRKEGQNVTLSCEQNLNHDAMYWYRQDPGQGLRLIYYSQIVNDFQKGDIAEGYSVSREKKESFPLTVTSAQKNPTAFYLCASNRGNAGELFFGEGSRLTVL.

The chain combines TRBV5-4 with TRBJ2-5; TRBD2 might be the D (7 bases). Trimming shortened V by 0 bases and J by 1 base, and 13 bases separated the two germline ends. CDR1 and CDR2 from the germline V gene are SGHNT and YYREEE (reference sequence). There are 16 residues in the CDR3. The CDR3 here is CASSLGLGGAQETQYF. The DNA of the CDR3 is TGTGCCAGCAGCTTGGGCCTGGGGGGGGCCCAAGAGACCCAGTACTTC.

The rearrangement uses TRBV29-1 and TRBJ1-5, with D tentatively TRBD1 (5 bases). The CDR3 is 14 residues long. CDR1 SQVTM and CDR2 ANQGSEA come from the germline V gene. Trimming stripped 4 bases from V and 1 base from J, with 11 bases between. In DNA, the CDR3 is TGCAGCGTTGTTGTCGCAGGGAGCAATCAGCCCCAGCATTTT. Translated, it gives CSVVVAGSNQPQHF.

This chain uses TRBV19 with TRBJ2-1; 8 bases agree with TRBD2. Germline V gene lookup returns CDR1 LNHDA and CDR2 SQIVND (reference sequence). This CDR3 is 15 amino acids long. V lost 4 bases to trimming and J lost 3 bases; unmatched junction nucleotides: 5. CDR3 DNA sequence: TGTGCCAGTAGTACCGCCGGGACTAGCTACAATGAGCAGTTCTTC. Translating gives CASSTAGTSYNEQFF.

Details on this clone: Within the sample, other DNA sequences also encode this same CDR3. This chain links TRBV3-1 (or the pseudogene TRBV3-2) with TRBJ2-7; D perhaps matches TRBD2 (5 bases). Trimming left V 0 bases short and J 5 bases short, with 14 bases between. The CDR3 is 15 residues long. CDR1 and CDR2 from the germline V gene are LGHDT and YNNKEL (reference sequence). CDR3 nucleotides: TGTGCCAGCAGCCAAGACGGGAATCTAGGGAACGAGCAGTACTTC. As protein: CASSQDGNLGNEQYF.

Remarks on this clone: Its ends do not fully match the called genes, so a read error is possible. The chain is built from TRBV15 and TRBJ2-1, with D possibly matching TRBD1 (6 bases). CDR1 is LNHNV, CDR2 YYDKDF, per germline (reference sequence). The CDR3 length is 13 residues. The CDR3 here is CATSGDRYNEQFF. The CDR3 nucleotides read TGTGCCACCAGCGGAGACAGGTACAATGAGCAGTTCTTC.

The rearrangement joins TRBV7-3 to TRBJ2-2; 7 bases fit TRBD1. Germline trimming cut 5 bases from V and 6 bases from J; bases unmatched to any gene: 12. From germline, CDR1 is SGHTA and CDR2 FQGTGA. The CDR3 is 16 amino acids. CDR3 bases: TGTGCCAGCAGCCAACCGGACAGGCGCGGTGCCGGGGAGCTGTTTTTT. Protein product: CASSQPDRRGAGELFF.

The chain combines TRBV10-3 with TRBJ1-2, with D maybe TRBD1 (5 bases). Trimming shortened V by 4 bases and J by 2 bases, and 11 bases separated the two germline ends. The CDR3 contains 14 residues. Germline CDR1 ENHRY, CDR2 SYGVKD. The CDR3 loop is CAISAGGTNYGYTF. The CDR3 nucleotides are TGTGCCATCAGTGCTGGGGGGACGAACTATGGCTACACCTTC.

The gene calls are TRBV9 and TRBJ1-2, with 9 bases lining up with TRBD1. From germline, CDR1 is SGDLS and CDR2 YYNGEE. This CDR3 is built from 15 residues. The V segment lost 4 bases and the J segment 3 bases; nucleotides outside the gene matches: 7. The CDR3 protein is CASSLPGTGYYGYTF. As DNA, the CDR3 is TGTGCCAGCAGCCTACCCGGGACAGGGTACTATGGCTACACCTTC.

The genes are TRBV7-6 and TRBJ2-1, with TRBD2 matching over 8 bases. Germline lookup yields CDR1 SGHVS and CDR2 FNYEAQ. This CDR3 has 15 residues. V lost 5 bases, J lost 1 base, and 4 bases stayed unmatched. For the CDR3, the DNA is TGTGCCAGCAGCGGTAGCGGGACTTCCTACAATGAGCAGTTCTTC. It codes for CASSGSGTSYNEQFF.

The V call is TRBV28, the J call TRBJ2-7; TRBD1 matches 9 bases. The germline gives CDR1 MDHEN, CDR2 SYDVKM. The ends lost 2 bases at V and 5 bases at J; junction bases unmatched: 13. The CDR3 is 17 amino acids. The CDR3 reads CASSLGTGDWDRDEQYF. The CDR3 nucleotides read TGTGCCAGCAGTTTAGGGACGGGGGATTGGGACAGGGACGAGCAGTACTTC.

This clone showed up just a few times. This rearrangement joins TRBV5-4 to TRBJ1-5; 11 bases are shared with TRBD1. Losses at the gene ends were 4 bases for V and 6 bases for J; bases not matched to a gene: 6. The CDR3 runs to 15 residues. Germline values: CDR1 SGHNT, CDR2 YYREEE (reference sequence). CDR3 nucleotide sequence: TGTGCCAGCAGCCTGGACAGGGGGCAGGTTCAGCCCCAGCATTTT. Protein sequence: CASSLDRGQVQPQHF. The full variable domain, its missing parts supplied by reference TRBV5-4 and TRBJ1-5, is ETGVTQSPTHLIKTRGQQVTLRCSSQSGHNTVSWYQQALGQGPQFIFQYYREEENGRGNFPPRFSGLQFPNYSSELNVNALELDDSALYLCASSLDRGQVQPQHFGDGTRLSIL.

The chain joins TRBV28 to TRBJ1-2; no clear D gene. Trimming removed 5 bases at V and 8 bases at J, with 18 bases between. CDR3 length: 14 amino acids. Germline V CDR1 and CDR2: MDHEN, SYDVKM. CDR3 sequence reads: CASSALTSPGGYTF. The DNA for the CDR3 is TGTGCCAGCAGTGCCCTTACATCCCCGGGGGGCTACACCTTC.

The J gene is TRBJ1-2, the V gene TRBV2, with TRBD1 matching over 7 bases. J lost 7 bases, V lost 6 bases, and 11 bases had no gene match. CDR1 and CDR2 from the germline V gene are SNHLY and FYNNEI. This CDR3 has 14 residues. CDR3 sequence reads: CASRGDRVDGGYTF. Written as DNA, the CDR3 is TGTGCCAGCAGAGGTGACAGGGTTGATGGTGGCTACACCTTC. Full variable domain (rest looked up from reference TRBV2 and TRBJ1-2): EPEVTQTPSHQVTQMGQEVILRCVPISNHLYFYWYRQILGQKVEFLVSFYNNEISEKSEIFDDQFSVERPDGSNFTLKIRSTKLEDSAMYFCASRGDRVDGGYTFGSGTRLTVV.

The rearrangement joins TRBV28 to TRBJ2-1, with 9 bases identical to TRBD1. Per the germline V gene, CDR1 is MDHEN and CDR2 is SYDVKM. The CDR3 is 21 residues long. J gave up 1 base and V 2 bases, and 18 bases lay outside the gene matches. The DNA for the CDR3 is TGTGCCAGCAGTTTAGGGTGGTGGGGACAGGGATCGTTTTTTTCCTACAATGAGCAGTTCTTC. Protein sequence: CASSLGWWGQGSFFSYNEQFF.

The chain employs TRBV6-2 or TRBV6-3 and TRBJ2-3; no clear D. Germline CDR1 MNHEY, CDR2 SVGEGT. The V end was cut by 6 bases, the J end by 4 bases, with 8 bases between. The CDR3 contains 12 residues. CDR3 DNA sequence: TGTGCCAGCAGCAACAACGCAGATACGCAGTATTTT. As protein: CASSNNADTQYF.

The V gene is TRBV7-2, the J gene TRBJ1-2; the match to TRBD1 covers 9 bases. The CDR3 loop spans 17 amino acids. V was pared by 2 bases and J by 2 bases, with 9 bases of the junction left unmatched. Germline V lookup: CDR1 SGHTA, CDR2 FQGNSA. The CDR3, as DNA: TGTGCCAGCAGCTTAAGCACAAAGGGACAGGGAAACTATGGCTACACCTTC. It yields the protein CASSLSTKGQGNYGYTF.

The chain uses TRBV5-5 and TRBJ2-4, with D tentatively TRBD2 (6 bases). The V end was cut by 5 bases, the J end by 6 bases, with 12 bases between. The CDR3 loop spans 13 amino acids. In germline, CDR1 is SGHKS, CDR2 YYEKEE (reference sequence). In nucleotides, the CDR3 is TGTGCCAGCAGATGGGGGGTAGTAAACATTCAGTACTTC. It codes for CASRWGVVNIQYF.

The chain is built from TRBV7-9 and TRBJ1-4; 8 positions match TRBD1. Trimming at V came to 5 bases and at J to 0 bases, leaving 5 bases not matched to a gene. In germline, CDR1 is SEHNR, CDR2 FQNEAQ (reference sequence). The CDR3 is made up of 16 amino acids. The chain's CDR3 is CASSRPQGATNEKLFF. CDR3 nucleotide sequence: TGTGCCAGCAGCCGTCCACAGGGGGCAACTAATGAAAAACTGTTTTTT.

This sequence joins TRBV6-5 and TRBJ2-3, with D perhaps matching TRBD2 (6 bases). The germline V and J ends were trimmed by 5 bases and 2 bases, with 14 bases remaining between them. Germline V lookup: CDR1 MNHEY, CDR2 SVGAGI. This CDR3 contains 15 residues. CDR3 sequence: CASSMTRGLTDTQYF. CDR3 in DNA: TGTGCCAGCAGTATGACAAGGGGACTCACAGATACGCAGTATTTT.

The chain links TRBV15 to TRBJ1-1; D unresolved. This CDR3 comprises 13 residues. Germline V CDR1 and CDR2: LNHNV, YYDKDF (reference sequence). V was shortened by 5 bases and J by 2 bases, with 9 bases between the two germline ends. The CDR3 DNA reads TGTGCCACCAGCCCTGGCGGAAACACTGAAGCTTTCTTT. Its translation: CATSPGGNTEAFF.

V gene TRBV28 combines with J gene TRBJ2-7, with a weak D call TRBD2 (5 bases). Germline loops: CDR1 MDHEN, CDR2 SYDVKM. V dropped 6 bases and J dropped 5 bases, with 23 bases sitting between them. This CDR3 has 16 amino acids. The CDR3: CASSLSTRGLGDEQYF. The CDR3, as DNA: TGTGCCAGCAGCTTAAGCACCCGGGGTCTAGGCGACGAGCAGTACTTC.

The genes are TRBV9 and TRBJ2-1; 13 bases map to TRBD2. The CDR3 consists of 18 residues. With V trimmed by 3 bases and J by 1 base, 7 bases remained unmatched. CDR1 is SGDLS and CDR2 is YYNGEE in the germline V gene. The CDR3 is CASSEPTGLAGSYNEQFF. CDR3 in DNA: TGTGCCAGCAGCGAACCTACGGGACTAGCGGGGTCCTACAATGAGCAGTTCTTC.